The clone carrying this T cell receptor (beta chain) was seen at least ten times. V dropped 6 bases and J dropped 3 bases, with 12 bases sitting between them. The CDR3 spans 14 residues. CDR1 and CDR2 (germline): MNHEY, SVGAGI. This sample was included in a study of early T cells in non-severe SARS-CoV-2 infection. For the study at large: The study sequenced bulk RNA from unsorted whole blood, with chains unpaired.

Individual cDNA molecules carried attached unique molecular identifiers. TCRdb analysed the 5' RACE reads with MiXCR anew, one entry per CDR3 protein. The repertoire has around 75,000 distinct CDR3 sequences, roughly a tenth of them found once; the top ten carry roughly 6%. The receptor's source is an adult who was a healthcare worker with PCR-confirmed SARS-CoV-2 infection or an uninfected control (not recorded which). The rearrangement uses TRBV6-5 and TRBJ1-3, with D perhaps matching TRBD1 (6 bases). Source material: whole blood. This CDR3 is CASSFRTDGNTIYF. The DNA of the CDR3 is TGTGCCAGCAGCTTTAGGACAGATGGAAACACCATATATTTT.